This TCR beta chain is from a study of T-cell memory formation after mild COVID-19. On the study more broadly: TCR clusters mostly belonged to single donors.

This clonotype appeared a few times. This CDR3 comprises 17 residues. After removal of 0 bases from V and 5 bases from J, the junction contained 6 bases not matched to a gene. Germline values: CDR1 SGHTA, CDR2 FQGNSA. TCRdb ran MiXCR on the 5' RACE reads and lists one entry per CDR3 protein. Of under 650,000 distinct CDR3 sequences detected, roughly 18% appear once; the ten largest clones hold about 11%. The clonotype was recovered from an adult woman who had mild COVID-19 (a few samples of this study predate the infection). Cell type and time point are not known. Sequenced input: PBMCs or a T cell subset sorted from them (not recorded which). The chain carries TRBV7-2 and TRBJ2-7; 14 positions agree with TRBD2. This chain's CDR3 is CASSLASGTSGSDEQYF. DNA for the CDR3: TGTGCCAGCAGCTTAGCGTCGGGGACTAGCGGGAGCGACGAGCAGTACTTC.